This T cell receptor (beta chain) appears in the sequencing data of a study of cytomegalovirus exposure and HLA in healthy donors. This clone was seen once. Vbeta (60) and Jbeta (13) primers were used in the PCR. The assay was immunoSEQ multiplex PCR, and TCRdb's table has in-frame clones only and misses some. The data contain tens of thousands of clones, 60% to 85% of them singletons. Germline V gene lookup returns CDR1 SQVTM and CDR2 ANQGSEA. The CDR3 sequence is 13 residues long. The sequence was collected from a man aged 18 to 30 in good health and CMV-seropositive. Sequencing was done on a sample of PBMCs. The chain carries TRBV29-1 and TRBJ2-1, with D possibly matching TRBD2 (6 bases). The CDR3 here is CSAGSWSYNEQFF. CDR3 nucleotide sequence: TGCAGTGCCGGGAGTTGGTCCTACAATGAGCAGTTCTTC.